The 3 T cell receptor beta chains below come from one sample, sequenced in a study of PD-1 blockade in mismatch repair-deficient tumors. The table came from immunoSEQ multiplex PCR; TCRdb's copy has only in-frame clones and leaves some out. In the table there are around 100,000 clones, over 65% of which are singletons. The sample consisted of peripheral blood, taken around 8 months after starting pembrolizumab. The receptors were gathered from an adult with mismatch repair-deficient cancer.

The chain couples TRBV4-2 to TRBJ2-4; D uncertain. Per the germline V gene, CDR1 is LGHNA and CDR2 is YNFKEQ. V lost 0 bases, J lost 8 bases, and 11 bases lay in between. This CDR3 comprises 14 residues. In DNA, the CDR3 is TGTGCCAGCAGCCAAGACGGCCCGAAGGACATTCAGTACTTC. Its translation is CASSQDGPKDIQYF.

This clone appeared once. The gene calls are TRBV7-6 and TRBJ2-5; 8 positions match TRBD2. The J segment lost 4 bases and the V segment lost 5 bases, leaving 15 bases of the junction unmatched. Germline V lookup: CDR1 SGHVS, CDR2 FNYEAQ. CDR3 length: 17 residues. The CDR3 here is CASSRGGQAGVGETQYF. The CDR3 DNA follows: TGTGCCAGCAGCCGAGGAGGCCAAGCGGGAGTGGGAGAGACCCAGTACTTC.

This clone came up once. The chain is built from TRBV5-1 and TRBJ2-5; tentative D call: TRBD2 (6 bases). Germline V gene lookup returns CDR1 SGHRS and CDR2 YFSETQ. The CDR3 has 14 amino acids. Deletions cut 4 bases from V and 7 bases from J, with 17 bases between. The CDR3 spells CASSPGEARGTQYF. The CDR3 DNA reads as TGCGCCAGCAGCCCGGGGGAGGCCCGGGGGACCCAGTACTTC.